The 29 T cell receptor beta chains presented below share a single source sample, sequenced in a study of T cells in Graves' hyperthyroidism and ophthalmopathy. From RNA transcripts, TCR beta CDR3 regions were amplified. When the TCR CDR3 underwent first-round RT-PCR, the HTBI primer set was used. TCRdb reanalysed the multiplex PCR reads using MiXCR and keeps one entry per CDR3 protein. The sample records around 620,000 distinct CDR3 sequences, 15% to 20% being singletons. The sample was blood. Receptors originate from a woman aged 25 to 39 with Graves' hyperthyroidism.

This clonotype came up many times. The CDR3 sequence is CASSTSYTYEQYF. In DNA form, the CDR3 reads TGTGCCAGCAGTACATCCTACACCTACGAGCAGTACTTC. The rearrangement links TRBV12-3 or TRBV12-4 to TRBJ2-7; D call uncertain. Trimming removed 5 bases at V and 2 bases at J, with 10 bases between. This CDR3 contains 13 residues.

This clonotype was counted a single time. V usage is TRBV7-9 and J usage is TRBJ1-4; 8 bases line up with TRBD1. The germline V gene encodes CDR1 SEHNR and CDR2 FQNEAQ (reference sequence). The CDR3 runs to 16 residues. The J segment lost 8 bases and the V segment lost 3 bases, leaving 11 bases of the junction unmatched. The DNA for the CDR3 is TGTGCCAGCAGCTTTTCAGGGGGCAAGGGGGACGAAAAACTGTTTTTT. Amino acids: CASSFSGGKGDEKLFF.

This clonotype was observed a few times. V gene TRBV12-3 or TRBV12-4 combines with J gene TRBJ2-1, with 8 nucleotides matching TRBD2. The CDR3 runs 18 residues. Trimming cost V 4 bases and J 4 bases; bases outside gene matches: 15. The CDR3 bases are TGTGCCAGCAGTTCTCCCGCGTTTTCGAGCGGGGGATACAATGAGCAGTTCTTC. Its protein product is CASSSPAFSSGGYNEQFF.

This CDR3 is CASSPYTSDTQYF. The CDR3 DNA sequence: TGTGCCAGCTCACCTTACACGTCAGATACGCAGTATTTT. This chain joins TRBV18 and TRBJ2-3; D is unresolved. From germline, CDR1 is KGHSH and CDR2 LQKENI. The V and J ends lost 3 bases and 4 bases respectively, with 8 bases between them. This CDR3 is built from 13 residues. Full variable domain (outside the CDR3, taken from reference TRBV18 and TRBJ2-3): NAGVMQNPRHLVRRRGQEARLRCSPMKGHSHVYWYRQLPEEGLKFMVYLQKENIIDESGMPKERFSAEFPKEGPSILRIQQVVRGDSAAYFCASSPYTSDTQYFGPGTRLTVL.

This clonotype was detected many times. This chain links TRBV2 with TRBJ2-1, with 12 positions matching TRBD2. This CDR3 has 13 amino acids. Germline trimming cut 6 bases from V and 13 bases from J; bases unmatched to any gene: 7. CDR1 and CDR2 from the germline V gene are SNHLY and FYNNEI. CDR3 loop: CASRRLAGERQFF. In DNA form, the CDR3 reads TGTGCCAGCAGGAGACTAGCGGGGGAGAGACAGTTCTTC.

This clonotype showed up many times. The V and J genes are TRBV2 and TRBJ2-7; D tentatively reads TRBD1 or TRBD2 (5 bases each). The V end lost 1 base, the J end lost 3 bases, and 7 bases lay between the germline ends. This CDR3 contains 13 residues. Germline values: CDR1 SNHLY, CDR2 FYNNEI. CDR3 protein: CASSEVGGYEQYF. Here the CDR3 DNA reads TGTGCCAGCAGTGAAGTTGGGGGCTACGAGCAGTACTTC.

In this sample, this clonotype turned up many times. The chain employs TRBV28 and TRBJ1-1; perhaps TRBD1 as D (6 bases). CDR3 size: 14 residues. Germline CDR1 is MDHEN and CDR2 is SYDVKM. V dropped 2 bases and J dropped 8 bases, with 15 bases sitting between them. The CDR3 nucleotides read TGTGCCAGCAGTTTACCCCGGACAGCTTACGAAGCTTTCTTT. Translated, it gives CASSLPRTAYEAFF.

V is TRBV10-3 and J is TRBJ1-3, with 12 bases fitting TRBD1. V gave up 4 bases and J gave up 1 base; unmatched junction bases: 8. CDR1 is ENHRY, CDR2 SYGVKD, per germline. The CDR3 spans 18 residues. In DNA, the CDR3 is TGTGCCATCAGTGCGGGACAGGGGGCCCATCCTTCTGGAAACACCATATATTTT. Translated, it gives CAISAGQGAHPSGNTIYF.

There are many counts of this clonotype. The chain couples TRBV20-1 to TRBJ2-7; 8 nucleotides align to TRBD2. Germline-derived CDR1 and CDR2 are DFQATT and SNEGSKA (reference sequence). Trimming took 1 base from V and 6 from J; bases not matched to a gene: 11. The CDR3 extends over 15 amino acids. The DNA for the CDR3 is TGCAGTGCTAGAGCCCAAGCGGGAGATCTACCCGAGCAGTACTTC. Encoded protein: CSARAQAGDLPEQYF.

This clonotype was recorded many times. This chain connects TRBV3-1 to TRBJ1-1; tentatively, D is TRBD1 (5 bases). Germline assignment: CDR1 LGHDT and CDR2 YNNKEL (reference sequence). CDR3 length: 13 residues. The V gene lost 2 bases and the J gene lost 5 bases, with 9 bases spanning the gap. In nucleotides, the CDR3 is TGTGCCAGCAGCCAATATCAGGGAACTGAAGCTTTCTTT. As protein: CASSQYQGTEAFF.

The chain joins TRBV20-1 to TRBJ1-1; the D is unclear. V gave up 5 bases and J gave up 4 bases, with 20 bases separating them. Germline CDR1 is DFQATT and CDR2 is SNEGSKA (reference sequence). The CDR3 runs 15 residues. The CDR3 coding sequence is TGCAGTGCTGGATTTAGGACTGTAGGGAGCACTGAAGCTTTCTTT. Translation: CSAGFRTVGSTEAFF.

This clonotype was seen ten or more times. The rearrangement joins TRBV9 to TRBJ2-5; TRBD2 aligns across 9 bases. With 0 bases clipped from V and 7 bases from J, the junction kept 13 bases outside the gene matches. Germline V CDR1 and CDR2: SGDLS, YYNGEE. CDR3 size: 17 residues. CDR3: CASSVGAGGSGQLTQYF. The CDR3 DNA follows: TGTGCCAGCAGCGTAGGAGCGGGAGGCAGTGGGCAGTTGACCCAGTACTTC.

This clonotype appeared many times. The chain joins TRBV6-1 to TRBJ2-5; a weak D match, TRBD2 (7 bases). Trimming stripped 5 bases from V and 5 bases from J, with 18 bases between. CDR1 and CDR2 from the germline V gene are MNHNS and SASEGT. CDR3 size: 15 residues. CDR3 coding DNA: TGTGCCAGCAGTTACGGGGGGCCCAGGCAGGAGACCCAGTACTTC. Translated: CASSYGGPRQETQYF.

This clonotype was observed a handful of times. The chain joins TRBV28 to TRBJ1-1; D not resolved. The ends were cut back, 6 bases at V and 3 bases at J, with 23 bases in the middle. This CDR3 contains 17 residues. CDR1 MDHEN and CDR2 SYDVKM come from the germline V gene. CDR3 bases: TGTGCCAGCAGATTTGAATTGGTCAAGAAGAGGGACACTGAAGCTTTCTTT. Its protein is CASRFELVKKRDTEAFF. The full variable domain, in which reference TRBV28 and TRBJ1-1 provide the parts outside the CDR3, is DVKVTQSSRYLVKRTGEKVFLECVQDMDHENMFWYRQDPGLGLRLIYFSYDVKMKEKGDIPEGYSVSREKKERFSLILESASTNQTSMYLCASRFELVKKRDTEAFFGQGTRLTVV.

J is TRBJ2-7 and V is TRBV7-6; 12 nucleotides line up with TRBD2. With V trimmed by 5 bases and J by 0 bases, 5 bases remained unmatched. Germline V gene data show CDR1 as SGHVS and CDR2 as FNYEAQ. This CDR3 is built from 16 residues. For the CDR3, the DNA is TGTGCCAGCAGCCGAATGACTAGCGGGAGCTCCTACGAGCAGTACTTC. It is translated as CASSRMTSGSSYEQYF.

This clonotype was observed at least ten times. The chain employs TRBV28 and TRBJ1-5, with TRBD1 matching 8 bases. Trimming cost V 8 bases and J 4 bases; bases outside gene matches: 4. Germline V gene sequence: CDR1 MDHEN, CDR2 SYDVKM. This CDR3 spans 13 amino acids. CDR3 DNA sequence: TGTGCCAGCCAAGACAGGGGAAATCAGCCCCAGCATTTT. It specifies CASQDRGNQPQHF.

V usage is TRBV5-4 and J usage is TRBJ2-7; 13 positions match TRBD2. V gave up 9 bases and J gave up 7 bases; unmatched junction bases: 10. CDR3 length: 14 residues. In germline, CDR1 is SGHNT, CDR2 YYREEE (reference sequence). The DNA for the CDR3 is TGTGCCACCCGGACTAGCGGGAGTCGCAGAGAGCAGTACTTC. Its translation is CATRTSGSRREQYF. Using reference TRBV5-4 and TRBJ2-7 for the parts outside the CDR3, the full variable domain is ETGVTQSPTHLIKTRGQQVTLRCSSQSGHNTVSWYQQALGQGPQFIFQYYREEENGRGNFPPRFSGLQFPNYSSELNVNALELDDSALYLCATRTSGSRREQYFGPGTRLTVT.

This clonotype was found many times. V is TRBV11-1 and J is TRBJ2-1; D could derive from TRBD1 or TRBD2 (5 bases each). CDR1 and CDR2 (germline): SGHAT, FQDESV (reference sequence). V shed 6 bases and J shed 6 bases, with 12 bases lying between them. The CDR3 is 13 amino acids. This CDR3 reads CASRGDPTNEQFF. CDR3 DNA sequence: TGTGCCAGCAGGGGGGACCCCACCAATGAGCAGTTCTTC.

This clonotype was recorded many times. The V and J genes are TRBV7-9 and TRBJ2-7; TRBD2 is a possible D gene (5 bases). V shed 7 bases and J shed 5 bases, with 15 bases lying between them. Germline CDR1 reads SEHNR; CDR2 reads FQNEAQ (reference sequence). The CDR3 loop spans 13 amino acids. CDR3 coding DNA: TGTGCCAGCACCCGGTTCGGGGTCCACGAGCAGTACTTC. Its translation: CASTRFGVHEQYF. Filled out from reference TRBV7-9 and TRBJ2-7, the complete variable domain reads DTGVSQNPRHKITKRGQNVTFRCDPISEHNRLYWYRQTLGQGPEFLTYFQNEAQLEKSRLLSDRFSAERPKGSFSTLEIQRTEQGDSAMYLCASTRFGVHEQYFGPGTRLTVT.

The table lists this clonotype with many counts. The CDR3 DNA reads as TGTGCCAGCAGTGCAGGGAGTCTTGGCTACACCTTC. Residues: CASSAGSLGYTF. The chain combines TRBV2 with TRBJ1-2; tentatively, D is TRBD1 (5 bases). The V and J ends lost 4 bases and 7 bases respectively, with 10 bases between them. The length of the CDR3 is 12 residues. Per germline, CDR1 SNHLY and CDR2 FYNNEI.

There are a few counts of this clonotype. The chain uses TRBV20-1 and TRBJ1-1; the D gene is possibly TRBD1 (6 bases). The CDR3 extends over 12 amino acids. Between the trimmed V and J ends, which lost 6 bases and 1 base, there was a span of 9 bases. CDR1 and CDR2 from the germline V gene are DFQATT and SNEGSKA (reference sequence). The CDR3 protein is CSAAQGNTEAFF. The CDR3 region has the DNA TGCAGTGCGGCACAGGGGAACACTGAAGCTTTCTTT.

At least ten counts were recorded for this clonotype. This chain uses TRBV2 with TRBJ2-3; 11 bases are shared with TRBD2. The J segment lost 5 bases and the V segment lost 4 bases, leaving 8 bases of the junction unmatched. The CDR3 spans 16 residues. Germline V gene lookup returns CDR1 SNHLY and CDR2 FYNNEI. CDR3 region: CASSGSSGRREDTQYF. CDR3 nucleotide sequence: TGTGCCAGCAGTGGCTCTAGCGGGAGGCGGGAAGATACGCAGTATTTT.

This clonotype was observed many times. The chain has TRBV5-1 and TRBJ1-1; TRBD1 is a possible D gene (6 bases). There are 14 residues in the CDR3. Germline CDR1 reads SGHRS; CDR2 reads YFSETQ. V shed 4 bases and J shed 1 base, with 11 bases lying between them. CDR3 region: CASSAQGTNTEAFF. As DNA, the CDR3 is TGCGCCAGCAGCGCCCAGGGGACGAACACTGAAGCTTTCTTT.

This clonotype was recorded many times. The chain combines TRBV12-3 or TRBV12-4 with TRBJ2-1; D is perhaps TRBD2 (6 bases). The V gene lost 5 bases and the J gene lost 1 base, with 15 bases spanning the gap. This CDR3 has 16 residues. CDR3 residues: CASSRATSNSYNEQFF. The CDR3 DNA follows: TGTGCCAGCAGTCGCGCGACTAGTAATTCCTACAATGAGCAGTTCTTC.

This clonotype appeared many times. The chain recombines TRBV12-3 or TRBV12-4 with TRBJ2-1; the D is unclear. The CDR3 covers 13 residues. V gave up 6 bases and J gave up 10 bases, with 16 bases separating them. The DNA of the CDR3 is TGTGCCAGCAGACCGCGACCAGCTTTGGAGCAGTTCTTC. Protein sequence: CASRPRPALEQFF.

This clonotype was detected many times. The rearrangement joins TRBV6-2 or TRBV6-3 to TRBJ2-1; possibly TRBD2 for D (6 bases). The CDR3 consists of 16 residues. Looked up from germline, CDR1 is MNHEY and CDR2 is SVGEGT. Trimming left V 6 bases short and J 6 bases short, with 21 bases between. In nucleotides, the CDR3 is TGTGCCAGCAGCTATACTAGCCAAAGAGCAGTCAATGAGCAGTTCTTC. This translates into CASSYTSQRAVNEQFF.

This clonotype has a count of ten or more. The chain recombines TRBV20-1 with TRBJ2-1; 9 nucleotides match TRBD2. CDR1 is DFQATT, CDR2 SNEGSKA, per germline (reference sequence). This CDR3 has 14 amino acids. V dropped 5 bases and J dropped 3; count of bases not matched to a gene: 5. The CDR3 nucleotides read TGCAGTGCTCCTTCTAGCGGGGTCTACAATGAGCAGTTCTTC. Translation gives CSAPSSGVYNEQFF.

This clonotype was detected only a few times. This sequence joins TRBV20-1 and TRBJ2-1, with TRBD2 matching over 8 bases. Germline CDR1 and CDR2: DFQATT and SNEGSKA (reference sequence). There are 15 residues in the CDR3. J gave up 2 bases and V 0 bases, and 3 bases lay outside the gene matches. The CDR3 here is CSAREFSGTYNEQFF. The CDR3 region has the DNA TGCAGTGCTAGAGAGTTTAGCGGGACCTACAATGAGCAGTTCTTC.

This clonotype was picked up many times. V and J are TRBV12-3 or TRBV12-4 and TRBJ2-7; maybe TRBD2 (6 bases). The ends were cut back, 5 bases at V and 4 bases at J, with 15 bases in the middle. The CDR3 contains 14 residues. The CDR3 DNA reads as TGTGCCAGCAGTAGAGATAGCGGCCCATACGAGCAGTACTTC. Its translation: CASSRDSGPYEQYF.